This is a list of T cell receptor beta chains from one sample in a study of T cell changes during pregnancy in multiple sclerosis. The table came from immunoSEQ multiplex PCR; TCRdb's copy has only in-frame clones and leaves some out. The sample records tens of thousands of clones, under 95% being singletons. This material consisted of peripheral blood, taken in the third trimester of pregnancy. These receptors all stem from a female donor in good health, enrolled as a control in a pregnancy study. Both conserved end residues are part of each CDR3. Each record gives: CDR3 protein, CDR3 DNA, clone size, V gene, J gene, D gene. A D gene is named only where the DNA matches it firmly. The size entry is marked missing in some rows and otherwise reads once, few, many or a size class.

CDR3aa: CASSLGQGYTF
CDR3nt: TGTGCCAGCAGCTTAGGACAAGGCTACACCTTC
abundance: -
v_gene: TRBV7-9
j_gene: TRBJ1-2
d_gene: -

CDR3aa: CSVEAGRGTLF
CDR3nt: TGCAGCGTTGAGGCCGGCAGGGGAACTCTTTTT
abundance: -
v_gene: TRBV29-1
j_gene: TRBJ1-4
d_gene: -

CDR3aa: CASSALGGRSAEAFF
CDR3nt: TGCGCCAGCAGTGCCCTGGGGGGGAGATCGGCTGAAGCTTTCTTT
abundance: -
v_gene: TRBV10-2
j_gene: TRBJ1-1
d_gene: -

CDR3aa: CASTGNSLEAFF
CDR3nt: TGCGCCAGTACCGGGAACAGCCTAGAAGCTTTCTTT
abundance: once
v_gene: TRBV5-1
j_gene: TRBJ1-1
d_gene: -

CDR3aa: CASSPRGGTSTDTQYF
CDR3nt: TGTGCCAGCAGCCCCCGTGGGGGGACTAGCACAGATACGCAGTATTTT
abundance: once
v_gene: TRBV9
j_gene: TRBJ2-3
d_gene: -

CDR3aa: CASSKRPGQGWGYTF
CDR3nt: TGTGCCAGCAGCAAAAGGCCGGGACAGGGATGGGGCTACACCTTC
abundance: -
v_gene: TRBV21-1
j_gene: TRBJ1-2
d_gene: -

CDR3aa: CASRKLNRGGNEQFF
CDR3nt: TGTGCCAGCAGAAAACTTAACAGGGGCGGGAATGAGCAGTTCTTC
abundance: -
v_gene: TRBV6-5
j_gene: TRBJ2-1
d_gene: TRBD1

CDR3aa: CASSEGAGVNTEAFF
CDR3nt: TGTGCCAGCAGTGAAGGAGCAGGGGTGAACACTGAAGCTTTCTTT
abundance: -
v_gene: TRBV6-1
j_gene: TRBJ1-1
d_gene: -

CDR3aa: CASSFSGTRMYF
CDR3nt: TGTGCCAGCAGCTTCTCCGGGACTAGGATGTATTTT
abundance: -
v_gene: TRBV7-2
j_gene: TRBJ2-3
d_gene: TRBD2

CDR3aa: CASRSGTGGNTIYF
CDR3nt: TGTGCCAGCAGATCCGGGACAGGAGGAAACACCATATATTTT
abundance: few
v_gene: TRBV6-1
j_gene: TRBJ1-3
d_gene: TRBD1

CDR3aa: CASSESGGQFTDTQYF
CDR3nt: TGTGCCAGCAGTGAAAGCGGGGGGCAGTTCACAGATACGCAGTATTTT
abundance: few
v_gene: TRBV6-4
j_gene: TRBJ2-3
d_gene: TRBD2

CDR3aa: CAISDRQGEFGGYTF
CDR3nt: TGTGCCATCAGTGATCGACAGGGTGAATTTGGTGGCTACACCTTC
abundance: once
v_gene: TRBV10-3
j_gene: TRBJ1-2
d_gene: TRBD1

CDR3aa: CASSSPASSITQYEQYF
CDR3nt: TGTGCCAGCAGCTCCCCCGCCTCTAGCATCACTCAGTACGAGCAGTACTTC
abundance: -
v_gene: TRBV7-9
j_gene: TRBJ2-7
d_gene: -

CDR3aa: CASSFDTSGPLGGEQFF
CDR3nt: TGTGCCAGCAGTTTTGATACTAGCGGCCCCCTAGGGGGTGAGCAGTTCTTC
abundance: once
v_gene: TRBV27
j_gene: TRBJ2-1
d_gene: TRBD2

CDR3aa: CSGKDRGSTDTQYF
CDR3nt: TGCAGCGGGAAGGACAGGGGGTCCACAGATACGCAGTATTTT
abundance: -
v_gene: TRBV29-1
j_gene: TRBJ2-3
d_gene: TRBD1